Sequencing of this TCR beta chain was carried out in a study of sequential checkpoint blockade in melanoma. Method: immunoSEQ multiplex PCR; TCRdb's copy keeps in-frame clones and lacks some. This table holds approximately 9,300 clones, around three quarters found once. Treatment here: randomized to nivolumab then ipilimumab (arm A) or the reverse (arm B). The sample in question was CD8+ T cells sorted from blood (inferred from file names), obtained from a patient given nivolumab and ipilimumab in sequence. The sequence was obtained from a human donor with melanoma.

CDR3 nucleotides: TGCGCCAGCAGCATTGACCCCGGGACAGGGGGCGCGGAGACCCAGTACTTC. It yields the protein CASSIDPGTGGAETQYF. J is TRBJ2-5 and V is TRBV5-1; 12 nucleotides align to TRBD1. Germline lookup yields CDR1 SGHRS and CDR2 YFSETQ. J was trimmed by 5 bases and V by 4 bases; bases with no gene match: 12. There are 17 residues in the CDR3. Supplemented by reference TRBV5-1 and TRBJ2-5, the full variable domain reads KAGVTQTPRYLIKTRGQQVTLSCSPISGHRSVSWYQQTPGQGLQFLFEYFSETQRNKGNFPGRFSGRQFSNSRSEMNVSTLELGDSALYLCASSIDPGTGGAETQYFGPGTRLLVL.